This T cell receptor (beta chain) was identified in a study of T cell responses to AZD1222 COVID-19 vaccine. General study results and limits: The study found Spike-specific TCR breadth and depth rose after two AZD1222 doses. Nearly half of spike-specific TCRs reportedly target variant regions that are unmutated in the B.1.351 and B.1.1.7 variants. The donor group comprised mostly white British people and more females; the analysis possibly underestimated clonal diversity. Only 5 or 6 individuals given AZD1222 were seropositive at baseline.

The V gene's germline CDR1 is ENHRY and CDR2 SYGVKD. The CDR3 covers 15 residues. V trimming: 2 bases; J trimming: 4 bases; junction bases outside the gene matches: 3. Notes on this clone: Its antigen is currently unknown.

TCRdb's copy holds only in-frame clones and misses some; the assay was immunoSEQ multiplex PCR. The sample has around 26,000 clones, over 75% seen once. The source material was peripheral blood, sampled 28 days after the second AZD1222 dose. This receptor was obtained from an adult who received the AZD1222 COVID-19 vaccine. The V and J genes are TRBV10-3 and TRBJ2-1; 9 nucleotides align to TRBD2. This CDR3 reads CAISEAGGPYNEQFF. As DNA, the CDR3 is TGTGCCATCAGTGAGGCGGGGGGGCCATACAATGAGCAGTTCTTC.